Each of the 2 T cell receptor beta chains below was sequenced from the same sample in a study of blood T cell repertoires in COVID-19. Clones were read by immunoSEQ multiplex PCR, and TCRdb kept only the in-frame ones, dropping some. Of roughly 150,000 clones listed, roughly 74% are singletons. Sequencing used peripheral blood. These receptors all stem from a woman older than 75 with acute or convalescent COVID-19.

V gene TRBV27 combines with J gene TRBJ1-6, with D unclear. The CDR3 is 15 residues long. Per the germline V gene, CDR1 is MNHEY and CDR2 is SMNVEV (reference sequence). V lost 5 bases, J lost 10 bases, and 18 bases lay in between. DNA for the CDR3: TGTGCCAGCAGTACGCGCGACAATATCAACTCACCCCTCCACTTT. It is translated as CASSTRDNINSPLHF.

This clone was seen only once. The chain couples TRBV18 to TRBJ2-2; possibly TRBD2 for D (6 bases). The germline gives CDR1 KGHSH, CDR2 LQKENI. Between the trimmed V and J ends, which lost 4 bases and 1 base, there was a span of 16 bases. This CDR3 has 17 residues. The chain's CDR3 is CASSLTGVLGNTGELFF. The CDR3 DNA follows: TGTGCCAGCTCACTAACGGGAGTCTTGGGGAACACCGGGGAGCTGTTTTTT.